Listed below are T cell receptor beta chains from one sample, sequenced in a study of PD-L1 blockade in urothelial cancer. Profiling relied on immunoSEQ multiplex PCR, and the TCRdb table lists in-frame clones only, not all of them. The repertoire includes about 110,000 clones, 70% to 85% of them detected once, and about 2.4% sits in the top ten. This specimen was PBMCs, taken around atezolizumab (anti-PD-L1) treatment. These receptors were obtained from a man aged 45-65 years with urothelial cancer. The CDR3 runs from the conserved cysteine through the conserved F or W.

V gene | CDR3 protein
TRBV30 | CAWSVQRTSGVPGTQYF
TRBV6-1 | CASSTVTVNTEAFF
TRBV5-4 | CASSLSGGIAYEQYF
TRBV6-1 | CASIGQPKNYEQYF
TRBV27 | CASSFGQGPDTQYF
TRBV25-1 | CASSEANYEQYF
TRBV5-1 | CASSSPGLNTEAFF
TRBV5-1 | CASSPRTGGGTYEQYF
TRBV5-1 | CASSVGDTYAYEQYF
TRBV2 | CASIWPRGVGTEAFF
TRBV5-6 | CASSFRGSRGSGELFF
TRBV6-1 | CASSSFRWGEEQYF
TRBV27 | CASSSSQANPDTQYF
TRBV4-2 | CASSQDPGGSDTQYF
TRBV7-8 | CASRTSAHYEQYF
TRBV5-1 | CASSLEGGRNTGELFF
TRBV19 | CASSWDSGSFNEQFF
TRBV7-7 | CASSLPTPGSEQFF
TRBV6-5 | CASTMTGRNTEAFF
TRBV5-6 | CASSLGGGSYEQYF
TRBV5-1 | CASSYYSLAGSSYEQYF
TRBV19 | CASSIDSPSLSGSGEQFF
TRBV30 | CAWKQVATNEKLFF
TRBV6-5 | CATTGTSSYNEQFF
TRBV7-9 | CASSLSSDTQYF
TRBV27 | CASSFLGQSYEQYF
TRBV6-1 | CASRTATNYGYTF
TRBV27 | CASSFGQNNSPLHF
TRBV2 | CASSPTGGESNEKLFF
TRBV21-1 | CASSRKDRFGGHEQFF
TRBV21-1 | CASSKEGGRPSPSGANVLTF